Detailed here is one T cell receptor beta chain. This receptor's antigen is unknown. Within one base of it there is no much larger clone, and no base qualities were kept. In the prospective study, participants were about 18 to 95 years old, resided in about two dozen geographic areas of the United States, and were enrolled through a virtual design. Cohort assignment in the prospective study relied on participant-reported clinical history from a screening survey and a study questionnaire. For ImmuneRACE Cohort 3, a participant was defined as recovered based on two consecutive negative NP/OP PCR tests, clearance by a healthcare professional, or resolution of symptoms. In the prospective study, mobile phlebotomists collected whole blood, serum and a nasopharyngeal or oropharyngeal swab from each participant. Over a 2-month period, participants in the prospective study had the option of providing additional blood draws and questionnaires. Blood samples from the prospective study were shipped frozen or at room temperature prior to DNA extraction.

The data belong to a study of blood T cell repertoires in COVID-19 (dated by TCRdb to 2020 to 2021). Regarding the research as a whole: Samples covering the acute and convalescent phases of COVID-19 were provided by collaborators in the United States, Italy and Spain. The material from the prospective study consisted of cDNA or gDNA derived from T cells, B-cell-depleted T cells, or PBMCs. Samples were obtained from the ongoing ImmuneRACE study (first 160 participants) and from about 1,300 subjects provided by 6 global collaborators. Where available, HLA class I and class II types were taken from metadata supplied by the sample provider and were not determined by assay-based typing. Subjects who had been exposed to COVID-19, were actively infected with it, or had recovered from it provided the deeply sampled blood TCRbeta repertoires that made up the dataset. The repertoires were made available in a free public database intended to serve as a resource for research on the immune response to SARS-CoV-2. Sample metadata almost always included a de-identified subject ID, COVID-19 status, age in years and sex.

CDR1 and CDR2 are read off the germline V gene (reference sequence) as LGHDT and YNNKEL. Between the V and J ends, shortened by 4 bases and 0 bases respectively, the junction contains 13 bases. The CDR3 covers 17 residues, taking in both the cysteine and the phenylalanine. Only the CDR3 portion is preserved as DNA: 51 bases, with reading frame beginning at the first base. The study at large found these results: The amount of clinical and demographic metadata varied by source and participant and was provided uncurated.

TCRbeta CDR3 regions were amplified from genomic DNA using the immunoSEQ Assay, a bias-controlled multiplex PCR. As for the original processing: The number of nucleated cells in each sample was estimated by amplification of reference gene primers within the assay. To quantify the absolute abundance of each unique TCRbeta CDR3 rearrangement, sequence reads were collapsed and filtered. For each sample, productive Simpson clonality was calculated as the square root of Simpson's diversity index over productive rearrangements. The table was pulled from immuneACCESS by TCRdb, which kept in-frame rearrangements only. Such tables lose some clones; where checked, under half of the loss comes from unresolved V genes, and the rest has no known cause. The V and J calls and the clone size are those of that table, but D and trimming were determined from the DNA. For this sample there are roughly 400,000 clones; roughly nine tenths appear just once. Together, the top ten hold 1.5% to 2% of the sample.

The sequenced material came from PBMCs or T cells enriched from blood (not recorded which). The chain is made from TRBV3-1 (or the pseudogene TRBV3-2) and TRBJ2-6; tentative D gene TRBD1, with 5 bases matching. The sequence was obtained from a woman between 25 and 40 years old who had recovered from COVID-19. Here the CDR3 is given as CASSRTTGTSGANVLTF. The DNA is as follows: TGTGCCAGCAGCCGTACTACAGGTACCTCTGGGGCCAACGTCCTGACTTTC.